Sequencing of this T cell receptor beta chain was carried out in a study of cytomegalovirus exposure and HLA in healthy donors. On this clone itself: Its specificity is unknown.

Regarding the study as a whole: Links to common viral pathogens appeared, in a later analysis, for several of the most significant clusters. Upon later analysis, HLA-associated TCR beta chains proved more clonally expanded than other, equally common chains. By a later analysis, the bulk of CMV-associated TCR beta chains appeared HLA-restricted.

The PCR was carried out with 60 Vbeta primers and 13 Jbeta primers. Sequencing was performed with immunoSEQ multiplex PCR; in TCRdb, only in-frame clones are kept and a portion is missing. The table lists 200,000 to 250,000 clones. Material: PBMCs. This TCR was sampled from a girl aged 2-10 years in good health and CMV-seropositive.

The CDR3 sequence is CASGRRQREGGYTF. CDR3 DNA sequence: TGTGCCAGCGGCCGTCGACAGCGGGAGGGCGGCTACACCTTC. The V gene is TRBV5-6, the J gene TRBJ1-2, with D tentatively TRBD1 (5 bases). Germline V gives CDR1 SGHDT, CDR2 YYEEEE. The CDR3 covers 14 residues. Trimming removed 7 bases at V and 8 bases at J, with 21 bases between.